A single sample gave rise to the 5 T cell receptor beta chains below, sequenced in a study of CD8 T cells in Susac syndrome. Random hexamers were used to reverse transcribe an amount of about 0.5 to 1 ug RNA. TCRdb reprocessed the immunoSEQ multiplex PCR reads with MiXCR, giving one entry per CDR3 protein. The table lists approximately 300,000 distinct CDR3 sequences, about nine tenths of them singletons. The sequenced material came from CD8+ T cells from PBMCs. Receptors originate from a human donor with multiple sclerosis.

The chain employs TRBV24-1 and TRBJ1-5; TRBD1 is a possible D gene (5 bases). V lost 9 bases and J lost 2, with 19 bases in between. Germline assignment: CDR1 KGHDR and CDR2 SFDVKD. The CDR3 is 16 residues long. Here the CDR3 reads CATCKPGCDRNQPQHF. The DNA for the CDR3 is TGTGCCACCTGCAAGCCAGGGTGCGACCGCAATCAGCCCCAGCATTTT.

This clonotype was picked up one time. The chain is built from TRBV30 and TRBJ2-2; no firm D call. V lost 0 bases and J 6 bases, leaving 11 bases between the germline ends. CDR3 length: 14 amino acids. Germline-derived CDR1 and CDR2 are GTSNPN and SVGIG (reference sequence). The CDR3 DNA reads as TGTGCCTGGAGTGTAGTGTATGGGTCCGGGGAGCTGTTTTTT. It yields the protein CAWSVVYGSGELFF.

This clonotype showed up just a few times. This sequence joins TRBV6-1 and TRBJ2-5; the match to TRBD1 covers 11 bases. Germline values: CDR1 MNHNS, CDR2 SASEGT. Trimming took 5 bases from V and 1 from J; bases not matched to a gene: 6. There are 16 residues in the CDR3. DNA for the CDR3: TGTGCCAGCAGTCCTGGACAGGGGGCCGCCCAAGAGACCCAGTACTTC. Translating it yields CASSPGQGAAQETQYF.

The rearrangement joins TRBV4-3 to TRBJ2-6; no firm D call. The CDR3 runs to 16 residues. Per the germline V gene, CDR1 is LGHNA and CDR2 is YSLEER. V lost 3 bases and J 0 bases, leaving 9 bases between the germline ends. The CDR3 sequence: CASSHEAGSGANVLTF. CDR3 DNA sequence: TGCGCCAGCAGCCACGAGGCAGGCTCTGGGGCCAACGTCCTGACTTTC.

The V and J genes are TRBV27 and TRBJ2-7, with a tentative D call TRBD2 (6 bases). Trimming shortened V by 6 bases and J by 5 bases, and 8 bases separated the two germline ends. There are 11 residues in the CDR3. Germline loops: CDR1 MNHEY, CDR2 SMNVEV (reference sequence). The CDR3 DNA is TGTGCCAGCAGGAGGAGGGACGAGCAGTACTTC. It codes for CASRRRDEQYF.